A single sample gave rise to the 15 T cell receptor beta chains below, sequenced in a study of blood T cells in healthy people across ages. PCR was performed a second time for about 7 to 11 cycles using a sample-barcoded 5' primer and a J-beta primer mix. TCRdb re-called the 5' RACE reads through MiXCR, storing one row per CDR3 protein. The sample shows roughly 1,500,000 distinct CDR3 sequences, roughly a third of them seen only once. The sample comprised blood. These receptors all stem from a woman aged 25 to 39 in good health.

The genes are TRBV6-2 or TRBV6-3 and TRBJ1-2, with D tentatively TRBD1 (6 bases). The CDR3 loop spans 14 amino acids. The germline V gene has CDR1 MNHEY and CDR2 SVGEGT. The germline V and J ends were trimmed by 5 bases and 2 bases, with 12 bases remaining between them. The chain's CDR3 is CASSHPTGNYGYTF. The CDR3 nucleotides are TGTGCCAGCAGTCACCCAACAGGGAACTATGGCTACACCTTC.

This clonotype was counted only a few times. The chain employs TRBV27 and TRBJ2-7; 11 bases match TRBD2. The trim removed 2 bases at V and 2 bases at J, leaving 8 bases unmatched. This CDR3 has 17 amino acids. CDR1 and CDR2 (germline): MNHEY, SMNVEV (reference sequence). CDR3 loop: CASSLSSGRAIAYEQYF. In DNA form, the CDR3 reads TGTGCCAGCAGTTTAAGTAGCGGGAGGGCCATCGCCTACGAGCAGTACTTC.

The genes are TRBV20-1 and TRBJ1-1, with 7 bases fitting TRBD1. The CDR3 length is 17 residues. CDR1 is DFQATT, CDR2 SNEGSKA, per germline (reference sequence). J gave up 4 bases and V 6 bases, and 20 bases lay outside the gene matches. In DNA form, the CDR3 reads TGCAGTGCCCCCTCGTCCATGACAGGGCTTGACGGCACTGAAGCTTTCTTT. Translating gives CSAPSSMTGLDGTEAFF.

The chain carries TRBV28 and TRBJ2-3; D could derive from TRBD1 or TRBD2 (5 bases each). The V end was cut by 8 bases, the J end by 6 bases, with 18 bases between. Germline V gene lookup returns CDR1 MDHEN and CDR2 SYDVKM. The CDR3 is made up of 14 amino acids. DNA for the CDR3: TGTGCCAGCGGCCGGGGCCTCATTGGGGATACGCAGTATTTT. This encodes CASGRGLIGDTQYF.

In this sample, this clonotype turned up a few times. The genes are TRBV7-3 and TRBJ2-6, with 9 bases lining up with TRBD1. CDR3 length: 19 amino acids. J was trimmed by 4 bases and V by 2 bases; bases with no gene match: 12. Germline assignment: CDR1 SGHTA and CDR2 FQGTGA. The CDR3 reads CASSLGVAQGAPGANVLTF. The CDR3, as DNA: TGTGCCAGCAGCTTAGGGGTAGCACAGGGGGCGCCCGGGGCCAACGTCCTGACTTTC.

On this clonotype: The junction departs from germline at one end; a sequencing error may be responsible. The rearrangement uses TRBV7-2 and TRBJ2-7; D may be TRBD1 (7 bases). Per germline, CDR1 SGHTA and CDR2 FQGNSA. The CDR3 sequence is 15 residues long. CDR3 amino acids: CASSRSPIAGMKGAF. The DNA of the CDR3 is TGTGCCAGCAGCAGATCCCCCATCGCGGGAATGAAGGGGGCTTTC.

The CDR3 sequence: CASSQFSTDGQFF. CDR3 bases: TGTGCCAGCAGCCAATTTTCTACCGATGGGCAGTTCTTC. The chain uses TRBV3-1 and TRBJ2-1; D remains ambiguous. The V end lost 2 bases, the J end lost 12 bases, and 14 bases lay between the germline ends. The CDR3 spans 13 residues. CDR1 is LGHDT and CDR2 is YNNKEL in the germline V gene (reference sequence).

Regarding this clonotype: With a much larger clone just one base away, this may be a read error. The chain employs TRBV20-1 and TRBJ1-5; a possible D gene is TRBD1 (5 bases). Germline V gives CDR1 DFQATT, CDR2 SNEGSKA (reference sequence). The CDR3 is 14 residues long. The CDR3 protein is CRASPGQSNQPQHF. In nucleotides, the CDR3 is TGCAGGGCTTCCCCCGGACAAAGCAATCAGCCCCAGCATTTT.

This rearrangement joins TRBV13 to TRBJ2-5; 10 nucleotides match TRBD2. V gave up 2 bases and J gave up 7 bases; unmatched junction bases: 4. Germline CDR1 PRHDT, CDR2 FYEKMQ (reference sequence). This CDR3 spans 14 amino acids. The CDR3 DNA is TGTGCCAGCAGCTTAAAAGCGGGGGGGATGACCCAGTACTTC. This codes for CASSLKAGGMTQYF.

This clonotype was seen more than once but under ten times. The rearrangement links TRBV20-1 to TRBJ2-3; no clear D gene. Germline CDR1 and CDR2: DFQATT and SNEGSKA (reference sequence). V was cut by 0 bases and J by 3 bases, with 10 bases left in between. The CDR3 runs to 14 residues. As DNA, the CDR3 is TGCAGTGCTAGAGATCAAGCGTCTACAGATACGCAGTATTTT. As protein: CSARDQASTDTQYF.

The chain recombines TRBV20-1 with TRBJ1-2, with D tentatively TRBD1 (5 bases). Per the germline V gene, CDR1 is DFQATT and CDR2 is SNEGSKA (reference sequence). There are 15 residues in the CDR3. V dropped 0 bases and J dropped 1 base, with 12 bases sitting between them. CDR3 residues: CSARDLQDHNYGYTF. In DNA, the CDR3 is TGCAGTGCTAGAGATCTACAGGACCATAACTATGGCTACACCTTC.

This clonotype was recorded a few times. J is TRBJ2-6 and V is TRBV20-1; D is undetermined. V gave up 0 bases and J gave up 3 bases, with 6 bases separating them. Germline V lookup: CDR1 DFQATT, CDR2 SNEGSKA (reference sequence). The CDR3 has 14 amino acids. The CDR3 nucleotides are TGCAGTGCTAGAGATCGAAATGGGGCCAACGTCCTGACTTTC. Translating gives CSARDRNGANVLTF.

This chain joins TRBV7-9 and TRBJ1-2; TRBD1 matches 7 bases. With 8 bases clipped from V and 4 bases from J, the junction kept 10 bases outside the gene matches. This CDR3 has 14 amino acids. Per germline, CDR1 SEHNR and CDR2 FQNEAQ (reference sequence). The DNA of the CDR3 is TGTGCCAGCTCTCCCGGGACAGAAGCCTATGGCTACACCTTC. Translated, it gives CASSPGTEAYGYTF.

The chain employs TRBV20-1 and TRBJ2-1; 13 positions match TRBD2. The V segment lost 3 bases and the J segment 7 bases; nucleotides outside the gene matches: 9. The CDR3 length is 16 residues. Germline V gene data show CDR1 as DFQATT and CDR2 as SNEGSKA (reference sequence). The CDR3 spells CSASFFWTSGSNEQFF. The DNA for the CDR3 is TGCAGTGCTAGCTTTTTTTGGACTAGCGGGAGTAATGAGCAGTTCTTC.

The chain couples TRBV18 to TRBJ1-1, with D perhaps TRBD1 (5 bases). Germline V lookup: CDR1 KGHSH, CDR2 LQKENI. The CDR3 extends over 14 amino acids. Trimming removed 5 bases from V and 5 bases from J, with 15 bases in between. CDR3 protein: CASSTVDRDTEAFF. The CDR3 DNA reads TGTGCCAGCTCAACAGTCGACAGAGATACTGAAGCTTTCTTT.